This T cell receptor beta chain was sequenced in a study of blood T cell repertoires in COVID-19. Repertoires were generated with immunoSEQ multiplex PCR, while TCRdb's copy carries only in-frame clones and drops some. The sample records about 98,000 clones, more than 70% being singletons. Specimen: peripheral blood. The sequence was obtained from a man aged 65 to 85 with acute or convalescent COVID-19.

The CDR3 bases are TGTGCCAGCAGGCGCTGGGACAGCTACAATGAGCAGTTCTTC. It specifies CASRRWDSYNEQFF. The V gene is TRBV3-1 (or the pseudogene TRBV3-2), the J gene TRBJ2-1; 7 nucleotides agree with TRBD1. The CDR3 sequence is 14 residues long. J gave up 3 bases and V 6 bases, and 5 bases lay outside the gene matches. Germline CDR1 and CDR2: LGHDT and YNNKEL (reference sequence).